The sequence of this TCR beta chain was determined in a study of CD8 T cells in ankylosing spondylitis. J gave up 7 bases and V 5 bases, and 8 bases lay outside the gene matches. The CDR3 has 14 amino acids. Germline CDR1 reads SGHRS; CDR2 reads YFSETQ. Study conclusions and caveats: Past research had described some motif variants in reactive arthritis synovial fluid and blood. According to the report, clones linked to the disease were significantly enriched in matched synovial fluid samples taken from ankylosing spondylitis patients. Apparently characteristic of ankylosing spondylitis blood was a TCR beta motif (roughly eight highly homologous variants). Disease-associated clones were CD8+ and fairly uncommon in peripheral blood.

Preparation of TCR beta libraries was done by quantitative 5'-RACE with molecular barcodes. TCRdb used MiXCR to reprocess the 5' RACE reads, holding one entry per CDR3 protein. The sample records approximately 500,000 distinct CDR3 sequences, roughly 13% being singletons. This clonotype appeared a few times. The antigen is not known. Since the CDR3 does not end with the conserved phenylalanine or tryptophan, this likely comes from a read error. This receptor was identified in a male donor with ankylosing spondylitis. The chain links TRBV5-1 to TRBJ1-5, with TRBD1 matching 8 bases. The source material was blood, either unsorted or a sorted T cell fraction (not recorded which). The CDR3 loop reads CASRPTGEGQPQHL. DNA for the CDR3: TGCGCCAGCAGACCGACAGGGGAAGGCCAGCCCCAGCATTTG.